Listed below are T cell receptor beta chains from one sample, sequenced in a study of shared clonotypes between healthy human individuals. Clones were read by immunoSEQ multiplex PCR, and TCRdb kept only the in-frame ones, dropping some. The sample comprises fewer than 3 million clones, less than 95% of which are singletons, and 0.3% to 0.4% rests with the top ten. Sequences were obtained from naive CD4+ T cells from PBMCs. These TCRs come from a man aged 18 to 30 in good health. Some clones in this sample may be carry-over from other donors' samples. The CDR3 runs from the conserved cysteine through the conserved F or W. Expanded clones get a size class; other rows say once, few or many, or leave the size out.

>TRBJ1-1|NA|TRBV7-2
CASSLFIRALNTEAFF
>TRBJ1-3|NA|TRBV6-1
CASRNRGGNTIYF
>TRBJ2-7|NA|TRBV27
CASSPSRFYEQYF
>TRBJ1-2|NA|TRBV20-1
CSGGGNYGYTF
>TRBJ2-5|once|TRBV5-4
CASSSTSAQETQYF
>TRBJ1-1|NA|TRBV7-9
CASSSLAGTFAFF
>TRBJ2-7|NA|TRBV7-2
CASSLAKAPGIYEQYF
>TRBJ2-5|NA|TRBV7-9
CASSLVGSQGTQYF
>TRBJ1-3|NA|TRBV27
CASRDVGAGGNTIYF
>TRBJ2-1|NA|TRBV14
CASSQGTRWGNEQFF
>TRBJ2-7|NA|TRBV5-5
CASSFSRQILYEQYF
>TRBJ2-5|NA|TRBV6-5
CASSPGLRIQETQYF
>TRBJ2-1|NA|TRBV29-1
CSVERTYNEQFF
>TRBJ2-1|NA|TRBV7-3
CASSLVAGGPGNEQFF
>TRBJ2-5|NA|TRBV5-1
CASSLVSSEETQYF
>TRBJ1-5|NA|TRBV18
CASSQGLGGNSNQPQHF